The 22 T cell receptor beta chains below come from one sample, sequenced in a study of T cell repertoires in cytomegalovirus infection. TCRdb redid the calling of the reads with MiXCR, one entry per CDR3 protein. Of around 530,000 distinct CDR3 sequences in the sample, about 17% are singletons; the top ten hold roughly a quarter. Sequencing input: CD8+ T cells from PBMCs. The receptors stem from a human donor in good health (CMV status not recorded). Some clones in this sample may be carry-over from other donors' samples.

The table lists this clonotype with a few counts. The chain links TRBV24-1 to TRBJ2-2; D gene uncertain. V lost 5 bases and J lost 4, with 13 bases in between. This CDR3 region has 15 residues. Germline-derived CDR1 and CDR2 are KGHDR and SFDVKD. DNA for the CDR3: TGTGCCACCAGTGGGATAGGCGACACCACCGGGGAGCTGTTTTTT. This sequence encodes CATSGIGDTTGELFF.

At least ten counts were recorded for this clonotype. V usage is TRBV7-9 and J usage is TRBJ2-7; D could derive from TRBD1 or TRBD2 (5 bases each). The CDR3 is made up of 13 amino acids. Germline CDR1 SEHNR, CDR2 FQNEAQ (reference sequence). V dropped 8 bases and J dropped 5 bases, with 16 bases sitting between them. The CDR3 region has the DNA TGTGCCAGCTCCCAGGAAGGGGAGAACGAGCAGTACTTC. Its translation is CASSQEGENEQYF.

The chain couples TRBV10-3 to TRBJ1-5, with D perhaps TRBD1 (5 bases). The V gene lost 4 bases and the J gene lost 5 bases, with 9 bases spanning the gap. CDR1 and CDR2 from the germline V gene are ENHRY and SYGVKD. There are 13 residues in the CDR3. CDR3 bases: TGTGCCATCAGTGGATTGGGGGATCAGCCCCAGCATTTT. Translation gives CAISGLGDQPQHF.

This clonotype appeared many times. V usage is TRBV12-5 and J usage is TRBJ1-1; TRBD1 matches at 8 bases. Germline assignment: CDR1 LGHNT and CDR2 FRNRAP. The CDR3 is 14 residues long. J gave up 4 bases and V 6 bases, and 7 bases lay outside the gene matches. The CDR3 nucleotides read TGTGCTAGTGGCCCAGGGGGCTGGAGCACTGAAGCTTTCTTT. This gives the protein CASGPGGWSTEAFF.

This clonotype was found a few times. This rearrangement joins TRBV15 to TRBJ2-3; tentatively, D is TRBD2 (6 bases). CDR3 length: 17 amino acids. CDR1 is LNHNV and CDR2 is YYDKDF in the germline V gene (reference sequence). The V end lost 4 bases, the J end lost 0 bases, and 17 bases lay between the germline ends. CDR3 nucleotide sequence: TGTGCCACCAGCAAGAGTGAAAGCGGGTCTAGCACAGATACGCAGTATTTT. The encoded protein is CATSKSESGSSTDTQYF.

This clonotype was detected only a few times. V and J are TRBV28 and TRBJ2-7; 7 bases fit TRBD2. The CDR3 has 15 amino acids. Trimming removed 4 bases from V and 1 base from J; junction bases left unmatched: 7. CDR1 is MDHEN and CDR2 is SYDVKM in the germline V gene. In DNA form, the CDR3 reads TGTGCCAGCAGTTCCACCCGCGGGGGATCCTACGAGCAGTACTTC. Its protein product is CASSSTRGGSYEQYF. Combining the CDR3 with reference TRBV28 and TRBJ2-7 gives the whole variable domain DVKVTQSSRYLVKRTGEKVFLECVQDMDHENMFWYRQDPGLGLRLIYFSYDVKMKEKGDIPEGYSVSREKKERFSLILESASTNQTSMYLCASSSTRGGSYEQYFGPGTRLTVT.

This clonotype was seen ten or more times. CDR3: CASSLGWVQERSGANVLTF. Written as DNA, the CDR3 is TGTGCCAGCAGTTTAGGGTGGGTACAGGAGCGCTCTGGGGCCAACGTCCTGACTTTC. The chain links TRBV12-3 or TRBV12-4 to TRBJ2-6, with a weak D call TRBD1 (5 bases). This CDR3 is built from 19 residues. V was cut by 1 base and J by 0 bases, with 16 bases left in between.

This clonotype was found many times. V usage is TRBV6-1 and J usage is TRBJ1-4; D is undetermined. The CDR3 has 18 amino acids. V lost 0 bases and J 3 bases, leaving 17 bases between the germline ends. Germline-derived CDR1 and CDR2 are MNHNS and SASEGT. The CDR3 DNA reads as TGTGCCAGCAGTGAAGCGCTTGGATCCACCGGGGCTAATGAAAAACTGTTTTTT. This translates into CASSEALGSTGANEKLFF.

The chain uses TRBV3-1 and TRBJ1-1; 11 nucleotides align to TRBD1. V was clipped by 3 bases and J by 7 bases; unmatched bases: 4. There are 14 residues in the CDR3. From germline, CDR1 is LGHDT and CDR2 YNNKEL (reference sequence). DNA of the CDR3: TGTGCCAGCAGCCAGCGGACAGGGGGCGATGAAGCTTTCTTT. Its translation: CASSQRTGGDEAFF.

This clonotype was counted many times. The chain recombines TRBV5-1 with TRBJ1-2; D not resolved. The CDR3 sequence is 12 residues long. Germline CDR1 SGHRS, CDR2 YFSETQ. The germline V and J ends were trimmed by 4 bases and 7 bases, with 11 bases remaining between them. CDR3 bases: TGCGCCAGCAGCGCGGCGGGCGGTGGCTACACCTTC. Protein: CASSAAGGGYTF.

Note on this clonotype: Compared with germline, one end of the junction differs, possibly owing to a read error. This rearrangement joins TRBV6-5 to TRBJ2-1, with no clear D. From germline, CDR1 is MNHEY and CDR2 SVGAGI. The CDR3 has 12 residues. CDR3 bases: TGTGCCAGTAGTTATTATAACAAGGAGCAGTTCTTC. Residues: CASSYYNKEQFF.

As regards this clonotype: A much larger clone lies a single base off, so this may be a read error. As the CDR3 is not closed by the conserved phenylalanine or tryptophan, this likely results from a read error. This rearrangement joins TRBV6-6 to TRBJ2-1; no clear D. This CDR3 comprises 12 residues. V was pared by 6 bases and J by 7 bases, with 10 bases between. Germline CDR1 is MNHNY and CDR2 is SVGAGI (reference sequence). In nucleotides, the CDR3 is TGTGCCAGCAGGGGCCTGGGTAATGAGCAGTTCTTA. Encoded protein: CASRGLGNEQFL.

This clonotype came up many times. The chain uses TRBV28 and TRBJ2-7; TRBD2 agrees at 15 bases. The J segment lost 3 bases and the V segment lost 10 bases, leaving 16 bases of the junction unmatched. CDR3 size: 18 residues. Germline lookup yields CDR1 MDHEN and CDR2 SYDVKM. The CDR3 bases are TGTGCCACCCAGGGACTAGCGGGAGGAATTGAGGGCAGCTACGAGCAGTACTTC. Protein: CATQGLAGGIEGSYEQYF. The whole variable domain, filled in from reference TRBV28 and TRBJ2-7, reads DVKVTQSSRYLVKRTGEKVFLECVQDMDHENMFWYRQDPGLGLRLIYFSYDVKMKEKGDIPEGYSVSREKKERFSLILESASTNQTSMYLCATQGLAGGIEGSYEQYFGPGTRLTVT.

This clonotype was detected ten times or more. The chain uses TRBV7-9 and TRBJ2-5; no clear D. The CDR3 has 11 amino acids. Per germline, CDR1 SEHNR and CDR2 FQNEAQ (reference sequence). With 4 bases removed from V and 3 bases from J, the gap between germline ends came to 3 bases. CDR3 protein: CASSSEETQYF. The CDR3 DNA sequence: TGTGCCAGCAGCTCCGAAGAGACCCAGTACTTC.

The chain carries TRBV19 and TRBJ1-5; D unresolved. CDR1 and CDR2 (germline): LNHDA, SQIVND (reference sequence). The CDR3 is made up of 13 amino acids. V lost 3 bases and J lost 4, with 7 bases in between. DNA of the CDR3: TGTGCCAGTAGTATTGTGGGAAATCAGCCCCAGCATTTT. It encodes CASSIVGNQPQHF.

V and J are TRBV15 and TRBJ1-3; D remains unclear. There are 14 residues in the CDR3. Trimming removed 1 base at V and 1 base at J, with 5 bases between. Germline CDR1 reads LNHNV; CDR2 reads YYDKDF (reference sequence). DNA of the CDR3: TGTGCCACCAGCAGAGCGGGGTCTGGAAACACCATATATTTT. Its translation is CATSRAGSGNTIYF.

The V call is TRBV10-3, the J call TRBJ2-1; perhaps TRBD2 as D (6 bases). V lost 4 bases and J 5 bases, leaving 15 bases between the germline ends. Germline CDR1 is ENHRY and CDR2 is SYGVKD. CDR3 length: 15 residues. The CDR3 nucleotides are TGTGCCATCAGTGCGGGGGAAGCGAATCACAATGAGCAGTTCTTC. Translated: CAISAGEANHNEQFF.

This clonotype was seen repeatedly, ten times or more. V is TRBV14 and J is TRBJ1-2; no firm D call. The germline V gene encodes CDR1 SGHDN and CDR2 FVKESK. The CDR3 is 14 residues long. V gave up 1 base and J gave up 2 bases, with 8 bases separating them. The DNA for the CDR3 is TGTGCCAGCAGCCAAGGTTCGGGGAACTATGGCTACACCTTC. Amino acid sequence: CASSQGSGNYGYTF.

V gene TRBV5-4 combines with J gene TRBJ2-3; possibly TRBD2 for D (6 bases). Trimming removed 3 bases at V and 4 bases at J, with 18 bases between. Germline loops: CDR1 SGHNT, CDR2 YYREEE (reference sequence). CDR3 length: 16 amino acids. CDR3 region: CASSSRLVRLSDTQYF. The DNA of the CDR3 is TGTGCCAGCAGCTCCCGACTAGTCCGCCTCTCAGATACGCAGTATTTT.

This clonotype was counted only a few times. The rearrangement links TRBV14 to TRBJ2-3; 11 bases match TRBD1. Looked up from germline, CDR1 is SGHDN and CDR2 is FVKESK. Trimming cost V 4 bases and J 7 bases; bases outside gene matches: 7. The CDR3 is 15 residues long. CDR3 loop: CASSPWDRGYHTQYF. CDR3 DNA sequence: TGTGCCAGCAGCCCGTGGGACAGGGGGTACCATACGCAGTATTTT. The full variable domain, in which reference TRBV14 and TRBJ2-3 provide the parts outside the CDR3, is EAGVTQFPSHSVIEKGQTVTLRCDPISGHDNLYWYRRVMGKEIKFLLHFVKESKQDESGMPNNRFLAERTGGTYSTLKVQPAELEDSGVYFCASSPWDRGYHTQYFGPGTRLTVL.

V usage is TRBV27 and J usage is TRBJ2-7; no definite D call. CDR1 MNHEY and CDR2 SMNVEV come from the germline V gene (reference sequence). The CDR3 is made up of 13 amino acids. The germline V and J ends were trimmed by 5 bases and 3 bases, with 11 bases remaining between them. The CDR3 bases are TGTGCCAGCAGTCCCCCGGACGTCTACGAGCAGTACTTC. Residues: CASSPPDVYEQYF.

The V gene is TRBV7-3, the J gene TRBJ2-5; D is ambiguous. CDR1 and CDR2 (germline): SGHTA, FQGTGA. This CDR3 contains 14 residues. Trimming took off 5 bases at V and 2 bases at J, with 12 bases between the two ends. The chain's CDR3 is CASSALGRQETQYF. CDR3 in DNA: TGTGCCAGCAGCGCCCTAGGCAGGCAAGAGACCCAGTACTTC.